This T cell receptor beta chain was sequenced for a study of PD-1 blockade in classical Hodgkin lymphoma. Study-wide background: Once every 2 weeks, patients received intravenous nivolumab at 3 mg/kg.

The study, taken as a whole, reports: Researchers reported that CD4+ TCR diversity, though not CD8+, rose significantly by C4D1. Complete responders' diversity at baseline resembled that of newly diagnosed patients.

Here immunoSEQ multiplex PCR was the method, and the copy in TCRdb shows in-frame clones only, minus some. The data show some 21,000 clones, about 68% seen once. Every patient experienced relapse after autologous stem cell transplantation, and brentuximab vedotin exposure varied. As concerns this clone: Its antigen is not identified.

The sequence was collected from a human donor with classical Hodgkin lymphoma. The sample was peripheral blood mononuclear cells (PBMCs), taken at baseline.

The CDR3 protein is CASSVRGYTGELFF. In DNA form, the CDR3 reads TGTGCCAGCAGTGTTAGGGGGTACACCGGGGAGCTGTTTTTT. The V and J genes are TRBV2 and TRBJ2-2; TRBD1 is a possible D gene (6 bases). V shed 4 bases and J shed 3 bases, with 9 bases lying between them. The germline gives CDR1 SNHLY, CDR2 FYNNEI. This CDR3 contains 14 residues.